A single sample gave rise to the 19 T cell receptor beta chains below, sequenced in a study of T-cell memory formation after mild COVID-19. TCRdb itself ran the 5' RACE reads through MiXCR, one entry per CDR3 protein. Of about 400,000 distinct CDR3 sequences listed, under 25% are singletons. Sequenced material: PBMCs or a T cell subset sorted from them (not recorded which). The receptor source for this set is an adult woman who had mild COVID-19 (a few samples of this study predate the infection). Cell type and time point are not known.

The rearrangement joins TRBV7-3 to TRBJ2-6; TRBD1 agrees at 7 bases. Germline CDR1 and CDR2: SGHTA and FQGTGA. V shed 4 bases, J shed 2 bases, and the junction held 5 bases outside the gene matches. CDR3 length: 16 amino acids. The CDR3 DNA reads TGTGCCAGCAGCTACCTAGGGACAGCTGGGGCCAACGTCCTGACTTTC. Translation: CASSYLGTAGANVLTF.

The chain recombines TRBV12-3 or TRBV12-4 with TRBJ1-4; TRBD1 matches at 9 bases. This CDR3 contains 15 residues. Unmatched junction bases numbered 7, after V lost 6 bases and J lost 5 bases. For the CDR3, the DNA is TGTGCCAGCAGGTGGACAGGGGTCAGAAATGAAAAACTGTTTTTT. Encoded protein: CASRWTGVRNEKLFF.

This clonotype was recorded a few times. The V and J genes are TRBV20-1 and TRBJ2-3; 9 bases map to TRBD1. The CDR3 is made up of 13 amino acids. Germline V gives CDR1 DFQATT, CDR2 SNEGSKA (reference sequence). J lost 4 bases, V lost 1 base, and 0 bases had no gene match. The CDR3 reads CSARGDRADTQYF. CDR3 in DNA: TGCAGTGCTAGAGGGGACAGGGCAGATACGCAGTATTTT.

This clonotype was counted only a few times. The rearrangement joins TRBV9 to TRBJ2-3; TRBD2 matches at 11 bases. CDR1 and CDR2 from the germline V gene are SGDLS and YYNGEE. The CDR3 consists of 18 residues. Trimming took 0 bases from V and 1 from J; bases not matched to a gene: 7. The CDR3 protein is CASSVGASGGLGTDTQYF. DNA for the CDR3: TGTGCCAGCAGCGTAGGAGCTAGCGGGGGGCTGGGCACAGATACGCAGTATTTT.

The chain's CDR3 is CSATGLAGIQETQYF. The CDR3 region has the DNA TGCAGTGCTACCGGACTAGCGGGGATACAAGAGACCCAGTACTTC. The genes are TRBV20-1 and TRBJ2-5, with 12 positions matching TRBD2. V gave up 4 bases and J gave up 2 bases; unmatched junction bases: 5. Germline CDR1 is DFQATT and CDR2 is SNEGSKA (reference sequence). This CDR3 contains 15 residues.

J is TRBJ2-3 and V is TRBV13; 9 positions agree with TRBD2. Losses at the gene ends were 5 bases for V and 4 bases for J; bases not matched to a gene: 10. CDR3 length equals 16 residues. CDR1 is PRHDT, CDR2 FYEKMQ, per germline (reference sequence). CDR3 in amino acids: CASSPVEAGGPDTQYF. The CDR3 DNA reads as TGTGCCAGCAGCCCCGTCGAGGCGGGAGGGCCAGATACGCAGTATTTT.

The V and J genes are TRBV2 and TRBJ2-2, with TRBD1 as a possible D gene (5 bases). Germline V CDR1 and CDR2: SNHLY, FYNNEI. CDR3 length equals 12 residues. Trimming pared 5 bases from V and 7 bases from J, leaving 8 bases between. The CDR3, as DNA: TGTGCCAGCAGTTTGACAGACGGGGAGCTGTTTTTT. Translated, it gives CASSLTDGELFF.

The chain has TRBV12-3 or TRBV12-4 and TRBJ1-5; weak D call: TRBD1 (6 bases). The CDR3 is 14 residues long. Trimming pared 6 bases from V and 6 bases from J, leaving 15 bases between. CDR3 sequence: CASSWTEQTQPQHF. In nucleotides, the CDR3 is TGTGCCAGCAGCTGGACAGAGCAAACTCAGCCCCAGCATTTT.

The chain joins TRBV10-3 to TRBJ2-7; 11 bases fit TRBD2. The trim removed 2 bases at V and 3 bases at J, leaving 6 bases unmatched. Germline V gives CDR1 ENHRY, CDR2 SYGVKD. There are 16 residues in the CDR3. This chain's CDR3 is CAISEGLAGANYEQYF. CDR3 coding DNA: TGTGCCATCAGTGAGGGACTAGCGGGCGCCAACTACGAGCAGTACTTC.

The rearrangement uses TRBV13 and TRBJ2-7; 8 positions agree with TRBD1. This CDR3 is built from 13 residues. The V gene end was trimmed by 3 bases and the J gene end by 6 bases; junction bases not matched to a gene: 4. Germline CDR1 and CDR2: PRHDT and FYEKMQ (reference sequence). DNA for the CDR3: TGTGCCAGCAGCTTCCTGACAGGGGCCGAGCAGTACTTC. Its translation is CASSFLTGAEQYF.

This clonotype was counted a few times. The chain is built from TRBV30 and TRBJ2-7, with D possibly TRBD1 on 5 matching bases. Germline V CDR1 and CDR2: GTSNPN, SVGIG (reference sequence). Trimming removed 3 bases at V and 6 bases at J, with 21 bases between. The CDR3 extends over 15 amino acids. In DNA form, the CDR3 reads TGTGCCTGGAGCATCCGATCGGTCAGGGTGATCGAGCAGTACTTC. Amino acids: CAWSIRSVRVIEQYF.

This clonotype was counted a few times. V is TRBV7-9 and J is TRBJ2-5, with D hard to call. Germline lookup yields CDR1 SEHNR and CDR2 FQNEAQ (reference sequence). The CDR3 is made up of 13 amino acids. V was clipped by 1 base and J by 4 bases, with 7 bases between them. CDR3 in DNA: TGTGCCAGCAGCTTAGGAGTCATAGAGACCCAGTACTTC. This translates into CASSLGVIETQYF.

This clonotype occurred a few times. V usage is TRBV7-9 and J usage is TRBJ1-1; TRBD1 matches at 7 bases. Germline V lookup: CDR1 SEHNR, CDR2 FQNEAQ (reference sequence). The CDR3 runs to 13 residues. With 3 bases clipped from V and 5 bases from J, the junction kept 3 bases outside the gene matches. CDR3: CASSFSQGTEAFF. The CDR3 DNA follows: TGTGCCAGCAGCTTCTCACAGGGGACTGAAGCTTTCTTT. Full variable domain (outside the CDR3, taken from reference TRBV7-9 and TRBJ1-1): DTGVSQNPRHKITKRGQNVTFRCDPISEHNRLYWYRQTLGQGPEFLTYFQNEAQLEKSRLLSDRFSAERPKGSFSTLEIQRTEQGDSAMYLCASSFSQGTEAFFGQGTRLTVV.

The rearrangement links TRBV12-5 to TRBJ2-3, with TRBD2 matching 15 bases. The V gene end was trimmed by 4 bases and the J gene end by 4 bases; junction bases not matched to a gene: 3. CDR1 LGHNT and CDR2 FRNRAP come from the germline V gene. This CDR3 has 16 residues. The CDR3 is CASGWTSGRAPDTQYF. The CDR3 region has the DNA TGTGCTAGTGGTTGGACTAGCGGGAGGGCCCCAGATACGCAGTATTTT.

The gene calls are TRBV9 and TRBJ1-2, with 7 bases matching TRBD1. CDR1 is SGDLS, CDR2 YYNGEE, per germline. J gave up 8 bases and V 4 bases, and 5 bases lay outside the gene matches. CDR3 size: 12 residues. The CDR3 sequence is CASSQGQLGYTF. CDR3 in DNA: TGTGCCAGCAGCCAGGGACAGCTGGGCTACACCTTC.

This chain connects TRBV11-2 to TRBJ2-5; TRBD2 matches 9 bases. Germline V gives CDR1 SGHAT, CDR2 FQNNGV. CDR3 length: 17 amino acids. Losses at the gene ends were 5 bases for V and 1 base for J; bases not matched to a gene: 11. DNA for the CDR3: TGTGCCAGCAGCACAGTAGGGCTAGCGGGGACCCAAGAGACCCAGTACTTC. Amino acids: CASSTVGLAGTQETQYF. The complete variable domain, with remaining parts taken from reference TRBV11-2 and TRBJ2-5, reads EAGVAQSPRYKIIEKRQSVAFWCNPISGHATLYWYQQILGQGPKLLIQFQNNGVVDDSQLPKDRFSAERLKGVDSTLKIQPAKLEDSAVYLCASSTVGLAGTQETQYFGPGTRLLVL.

This clonotype turned up a few times. This chain uses TRBV5-1 with TRBJ2-5; 13 bases match TRBD2. Looked up from germline, CDR1 is SGHRS and CDR2 is YFSETQ. This CDR3 comprises 15 residues. V lost 4 bases and J lost 5; bases outside the gene matches: 5. In DNA form, the CDR3 reads TGCGCCAGCAGCGGGACTAGCGGGGTGCGGGAGACCCAGTACTTC. This encodes CASSGTSGVRETQYF.

This CDR3 is CATTGIPGGETQYF. The CDR3 nucleotides read TGTGCCACGACCGGGATTCCTGGGGGGGAGACCCAGTACTTC. The rearrangement uses TRBV10-3 and TRBJ2-5; the D gene is possibly TRBD2 (6 bases). CDR3 length equals 14 residues. Trimming pared 10 bases from V and 5 bases from J, leaving 20 bases between. Per germline, CDR1 ENHRY and CDR2 SYGVKD.

The chain couples TRBV19 to TRBJ2-5; D is undetermined. Germline V CDR1 and CDR2: LNHDA, SQIVND (reference sequence). The V gene lost 0 bases and the J gene lost 5 bases, with 7 bases spanning the gap. CDR3 length: 13 residues. In DNA form, the CDR3 reads TGTGCCAGTAGTATAGATGCTTGGGAGACCCAGTACTTC. Translation gives CASSIDAWETQYF.